This T cell receptor (beta chain) came from a study of blood T cell repertoires in COVID-19. The CDR3 totals 14 residues. Trimming shortened V by 4 bases and J by 13 bases, and 23 bases separated the two germline ends. The V gene's germline CDR1 is MDHEN and CDR2 SYDVKM. Profiling relied on immunoSEQ multiplex PCR, and the TCRdb table lists in-frame clones only, not all of them. The table records 95,000 to 150,000 clones, more than 65% of them present only once. The sequenced material came from peripheral blood. The receptor's source is a human donor in a cohort sampled during active COVID-19. V is TRBV28 and J is TRBJ2-7, with D tentatively TRBD2 (6 bases). The chain's CDR3 is CASSSTNIGLTVYF. DNA for the CDR3: TGTGCCAGCAGTTCGACAAATATAGGACTAACTGTTTACTTC.